A single sample gave rise to the 23 T cell receptor beta chains below, sequenced in a study of early T cells in non-severe SARS-CoV-2 infection. In TCRdb, the 5' RACE reads were re-called with MiXCR into one record per CDR3 protein. Of 65,000 to 85,000 distinct CDR3 sequences listed, about 16% are singletons. The sample taken for sequencing was whole blood. These receptors originate from an adult who was a healthcare worker with PCR-confirmed SARS-CoV-2 infection or an uninfected control (not recorded which).

This clonotype was detected only a few times. V usage is TRBV28 and J usage is TRBJ2-3, with 8 bases identical to TRBD2. The CDR3 consists of 16 residues. Germline values: CDR1 MDHEN, CDR2 SYDVKM. V dropped 3 bases and J dropped 4; count of bases not matched to a gene: 9. CDR3 in DNA: TGTGCCAGCAGTTTTGGGTCCGGGAGGGCGGCAGATACGCAGTATTTT. It encodes CASSFGSGRAADTQYF. The variable domain in full, completed from reference TRBV28 and TRBJ2-3, reads DVKVTQSSRYLVKRTGEKVFLECVQDMDHENMFWYRQDPGLGLRLIYFSYDVKMKEKGDIPEGYSVSREKKERFSLILESASTNQTSMYLCASSFGSGRAADTQYFGPGTRLTVL.

The chain has TRBV4-1 and TRBJ2-1; TRBD1 aligns across 7 bases. The trim removed 4 bases at V and 3 bases at J, leaving 6 bases unmatched. CDR3 length: 15 residues. Per germline, CDR1 MGHRA and CDR2 YSYEKL. This chain's CDR3 is CASSLGTAFYNEQFF. The CDR3 bases are TGCGCCAGCAGCCTGGGGACAGCCTTCTACAATGAGCAGTTCTTC.

At least ten counts were recorded for this clonotype. The CDR3 coding sequence is TGTGCCAGCAGTGGGGCTAATTCACCCCTCCACTTT. Translating gives CASSGANSPLHF. The V call is TRBV28, the J call TRBJ1-6; D perhaps matches TRBD1 (5 bases). CDR1 and CDR2 (germline): MDHEN, SYDVKM. Trimming shortened V by 5 bases and J by 6 bases, and 5 bases separated the two germline ends. This CDR3 is 12 amino acids long.

This clonotype was detected many times. The rearrangement uses TRBV3-1 and TRBJ1-5; D is unresolved. CDR3 length equals 13 residues. V shed 0 bases and J shed 6 bases, with 6 bases lying between them. Germline values: CDR1 LGHDT, CDR2 YNNKEL (reference sequence). The CDR3 nucleotides are TGTGCCAGCAGCCAAGAGGCTGGTCAGCCCCAGCATTTT. Amino acids: CASSQEAGQPQHF. Complete variable domain (other parts from reference TRBV3-1 and TRBJ1-5): DTAVSQTPKYLVTQMGNDKSIKCEQNLGHDTMYWYKQDSKKFLKIMFSYNNKELIINETVPNRFSPKSPDKAHLNLHINSLELGDSAVYFCASSQEAGQPQHFGDGTRLSIL.

The chain is built from TRBV7-9 and TRBJ2-3; unclear D gene. CDR3 size: 14 residues. Between the trimmed V and J ends, which lost 1 base and 1 base, there was a span of 6 bases. From germline, CDR1 is SEHNR and CDR2 FQNEAQ (reference sequence). The CDR3 DNA follows: TGTGCCAGCAGCTTAGATGGGGGCACAGATACGCAGTATTTT. It is translated as CASSLDGGTDTQYF.

This clonotype was seen ten or more times. The V gene is TRBV6-6, the J gene TRBJ2-3, with TRBD2 matching over 9 bases. This CDR3 has 15 residues. Looked up from germline, CDR1 is MNHNY and CDR2 is SVGAGI (reference sequence). The J segment lost 3 bases and the V segment lost 4 bases, leaving 5 bases of the junction unmatched. The CDR3 loop reads CASSLSGRTTDTQYF. For the CDR3, the DNA is TGTGCCAGCAGTTTAAGCGGGAGGACGACAGATACGCAGTATTTT.

This clonotype was picked up a small number of times. Relative to the germline gene, one junction end is altered; a read error may explain this. This chain joins TRBV18 and TRBJ1-3; D uncertain. CDR1 is KGHSH and CDR2 is LQKENI in the germline V gene. The CDR3 runs 15 residues. Here the CDR3 DNA reads TGTGCCAGCTCACCCGGACCGGGCTCTGAAAACACCATATATTTT. This sequence encodes CASSPGPGSENTIYF.

The table lists this clonotype with many counts. The V and J genes are TRBV6-1 and TRBJ2-1; D is unresolved. Germline values: CDR1 MNHNS, CDR2 SASEGT. The germline V and J ends were trimmed by 2 bases and 12 bases, with 11 bases remaining between them. The CDR3 is made up of 12 amino acids. CDR3: CASSELSYLQFF. The DNA of the CDR3 is TGTGCCAGCAGTGAACTTTCCTACCTGCAGTTCTTC.

The chain couples TRBV12-3 or TRBV12-4 to TRBJ1-3; perhaps TRBD1 as D (5 bases). The CDR3 runs to 14 residues. Trimming pared 6 bases from V and 4 bases from J, leaving 13 bases between. The CDR3 sequence: CASRLGGIGNTIYF. The CDR3 nucleotides read TGTGCCAGCAGACTCGGGGGAATCGGAAACACCATATATTTT.

This clonotype was seen more than once but under ten times. The chain has TRBV24-1 and TRBJ1-2, with D possibly being TRBD1 (6 bases). Germline CDR1 reads KGHDR; CDR2 reads SFDVKD. Trimming pared 6 bases from V and 2 bases from J, leaving 15 bases between. The CDR3 length is 15 residues. The CDR3 sequence: CATSHHGDTNYGYTF. CDR3 DNA sequence: TGTGCCACCAGTCATCACGGGGACACAAACTATGGCTACACCTTC.

Details on this clonotype: One end of the junction is discordant with germline, which a read error may explain. The chain recombines TRBV7-9 with TRBJ2-7, with D perhaps TRBD1 (6 bases). The CDR3 is made up of 13 amino acids. Per the germline V gene, CDR1 is SEHNR and CDR2 is FQNEAQ (reference sequence). CDR3 sequence (DNA): TGTGTCAGCAGAGGGGGACGGACCTACGAGCAGTACTTC. Translating gives CVSRGGRTYEQYF.

The chain joins TRBV16 to TRBJ1-1, with 8 bases fitting TRBD1. From germline, CDR1 is KGHSY and CDR2 FQNENV. CDR3 length equals 16 residues. J lost 5 bases, V lost 4 bases, and 12 bases had no gene match. For the CDR3, the DNA is TGTGCCAGCAGCCCTATGAAGACAGGGGTTAGGACTGAAGCTTTCTTT. This gives the protein CASSPMKTGVRTEAFF.

V gene TRBV7-6 combines with J gene TRBJ1-6, with 10 positions matching TRBD1. Germline lookup yields CDR1 SGHVS and CDR2 FNYEAQ. Unmatched junction bases numbered 4, after V lost 1 base and J lost 7 bases. This CDR3 comprises 16 residues. This CDR3 reads CASSLVEGQGNSPLHF. The CDR3 coding sequence is TGTGCCAGCAGCTTAGTTGAGGGACAGGGGAATTCACCCCTCCACTTT. Variable domain in full (rest from reference TRBV7-6 and TRBJ1-6): GAGVSQSPRYKVTKRGQDVALRCDPISGHVSLYWYRQALGQGPEFLTYFNYEAQQDKSGLPNDRFSAERPEGSISTLTIQRTEQRDSAMYRCASSLVEGQGNSPLHFGNGTRLTVT.

J is TRBJ2-7 and V is TRBV4-2, with 14 bases lining up with TRBD2. The CDR3 extends over 20 amino acids. Germline values: CDR1 LGHNA, CDR2 YNFKEQ. Trimming cost V 0 bases and J 4 bases; bases outside gene matches: 14. The CDR3 loop reads CASSQDRGTSGRSINYEQYF. The CDR3 DNA is TGTGCCAGCAGCCAAGATAGAGGGACTAGCGGGAGAAGCATAAATTACGAGCAGTACTTC.

The rearrangement joins TRBV5-1 to TRBJ1-5; TRBD1 might be the D (5 bases). In germline, CDR1 is SGHRS, CDR2 YFSETQ. V lost 4 bases and J 7 bases, leaving 18 bases between the germline ends. The CDR3 spans 15 residues. The CDR3 loop reads CASSTGPSSGQPQHF. The CDR3 DNA reads as TGCGCCAGCAGCACGGGGCCTTCATCGGGGCAGCCCCAGCATTTT.

This clonotype was seen only once. At one boundary the junction diverges from the germline segment, which might be a read error. The rearrangement links TRBV27 to TRBJ2-5; TRBD2 is a possible D gene (5 bases). In germline, CDR1 is MNHEY, CDR2 SMNVEV (reference sequence). The CDR3 consists of 13 residues. In DNA form, the CDR3 reads TGTGCCAGCAAGCGGCCAGTCCAAGAGGCCCAGTACTTC. Encoded protein: CASKRPVQEAQYF.

V is TRBV11-2 and J is TRBJ2-7; the D is unclear. Trimming shortened V by 1 base and J by 7 bases, and 11 bases separated the two germline ends. In germline, CDR1 is SGHAT, CDR2 FQNNGV. This CDR3 is 13 amino acids long. The DNA for the CDR3 is TGTGCCAGCAGCTTAGTCCCAGGAGAAGAGCAGTACTTC. Its translation is CASSLVPGEEQYF. Based on the CDR3 plus reference TRBV11-2 and TRBJ2-7, the full variable domain is EAGVAQSPRYKIIEKRQSVAFWCNPISGHATLYWYQQILGQGPKLLIQFQNNGVVDDSQLPKDRFSAERLKGVDSTLKIQPAKLEDSAVYLCASSLVPGEEQYFGPGTRLTVT.

The table lists this clonotype with a few counts. This chain joins TRBV28 and TRBJ2-1; 14 bases map to TRBD2. Trimming cost V 5 bases and J 0 bases; bases outside gene matches: 9. The CDR3 spans 19 residues. Germline values: CDR1 MDHEN, CDR2 SYDVKM. As DNA, the CDR3 is TGTGCCAGCAGTCCCCTCGGACTAGCGGGGGGTCGCTCCTACAATGAGCAGTTCTTC. Its translation: CASSPLGLAGGRSYNEQFF.

Worth noting for this clonotype: An end of the junction does not agree with germline; a read error may underlie this. J is TRBJ2-7 and V is TRBV10-3, with D unclear. CDR1 is ENHRY, CDR2 SYGVKD, per germline. CDR3 length equals 12 residues. CDR3: CAISEQTYEQYF. For the CDR3, the DNA is TGCGCCATCAGTGAGCAGACTTACGAGCAGTACTTC.

This clonotype has more than one count but fewer than ten. The chain joins TRBV19 to TRBJ1-5; 9 bases are a match to TRBD1. This CDR3 has 14 amino acids. In germline, CDR1 is LNHDA, CDR2 SQIVND (reference sequence). V lost 5 bases and J lost 7; bases outside the gene matches: 6. This CDR3 reads CASSSQGAKQPQHF. In nucleotides, the CDR3 is TGTGCCAGTAGTTCACAGGGGGCGAAGCAGCCCCAGCATTTT. Full variable domain (rest looked up from reference TRBV19 and TRBJ1-5): DGGITQSPKYLFRKEGQNVTLSCEQNLNHDAMYWYRQDPGQGLRLIYYSQIVNDFQKGDIAEGYSVSREKKESFPLTVTSAQKNPTAFYLCASSSQGAKQPQHFGDGTRLSIL.

CDR3 amino acids: CASSTGTTSTDTQYF. The CDR3 bases are TGTGCCAGCAGCACGGGGACTACCAGCACAGATACGCAGTATTTT. V usage is TRBV9 and J usage is TRBJ2-3; 7 nucleotides agree with TRBD2. This CDR3 is built from 15 residues. J gave up 0 bases and V 4 bases, and 5 bases lay outside the gene matches. In germline, CDR1 is SGDLS, CDR2 YYNGEE.

V is TRBV20-1 and J is TRBJ1-6; 8 nucleotides line up with TRBD1. Germline CDR1 and CDR2: DFQATT and SNEGSKA (reference sequence). This CDR3 comprises 16 residues. V gave up 0 bases and J gave up 5 bases; unmatched junction bases: 6. CDR3 bases: TGCAGTGCTAGAGATCTTCCGGGACAGGATAATTCACCCCTCCACTTT. Its translation: CSARDLPGQDNSPLHF.

V and J are TRBV6-2 or TRBV6-3 and TRBJ2-1; D gene uncertain. The CDR3 has 13 residues. V was cut by 5 bases and J by 4 bases, with 9 bases left in between. CDR1 is MNHEY, CDR2 SVGEGT, per germline. For the CDR3, the DNA is TGTGCCAGCAGTAGCCAGCCTTACAATGAGCAGTTCTTC. It is translated as CASSSQPYNEQFF.